This T cell receptor (beta chain) is from a study of OX40 agonist ivuxolimab in advanced cancers. Some background on the complete study: The costimulatory receptor OX40 (CD134) was targeted by ivuxolimab, a fully human IgG2 agonistic monoclonal antibody. Intravenous ivuxolimab was administered to patients every 2 weeks at six dose levels: 0.01, 0.1, 0.3, 1.5, 3 and 10 mg/kg. Among the 50 to 55 dose-escalation patients, around 20 had hepatocellular carcinoma, roughly 15 melanoma, 9 renal cell carcinoma and 9 head and neck cancer. In the dose-escalation cohort, 82.7% of patients were male, and the mean age was approximately 60 years, with a range of about 20 to 79. Prior anti-PD-1, anti-PD-L1 or anti-CTLA-4 therapy was permitted, and roughly two fifths of dose-escalation patients had received checkpoint inhibitors. Partial responses were achieved by three dose-escalation patients, of whom one had hepatocellular carcinoma and two had cutaneous melanoma. The purpose of peripheral TCRbeta sequencing was to test whether ivuxolimab changed TCR sequence diversity and led to clonal T-cell expansion. The paper reports the monotherapy dose-escalation portion (N ≈ 52 patients) of the phase I ivuxolimab trial. Summary of the overall study and its limitations: After ivuxolimab, more expanded clones were found on average in CD8+ T cells than in CD4+ T cells. The antigen specificity of the peripheral T cells that underwent clonal expansion was not determined. At doses of 0.1 to 3.0 mg/kg, clonal expansion of both CD4+ and CD8+ T cells in blood was seen between baseline and week 6. Low levels of normalized T-cell clonal expansion were also seen in some patients who did not respond. In partial responders in the 0.1-3.0 mg/kg groups, normalized peripheral clonal expansion was found to be among the lowest, especially among CD8+ T cells.

Worth noting for this clone: No cognate antigen has been identified for it. Nothing much larger sits one base from this clone, and base qualities are not available.

From the germline V gene, CDR1 is SGHVS and CDR2 is FQNEAQ. The CDR3 starts with the cysteine, ends with the phenylalanine, and has 17 residues. Here the CDR3 DNA is all that survives: 51 bases in frame from base 1. V has 1 base trimmed and J has 9 bases trimmed; junction bases matching no gene number 13. Genomic DNA was isolated from the sorted cells so that the TCRbeta CDR3 region could be sequenced. TCRbeta CDR3 regions were sequenced using the immunoSEQ Assay. TCRdb provides this immuneACCESS table in a form limited to in-frame rearrangements. Some clones are lacking; in checked studies, under half of them reflect an unresolved V gene, and why the rest are absent is not known. A total of about 16,000 clones appear in this sample, around nine tenths of them only once. Around 30% of the sample is taken by the ten largest. The trial excluded patients who had a history of autoimmune disease or were on systemic immunosuppression. In every dose cohort, peripheral blood was drawn for TCR sequencing at baseline, cycle 4 day 1, and cycle 7 day 1. The samples were drawn from a first-in-human, open-label, multicenter phase I dose-escalation trial of ivuxolimab. Adults with locally advanced or metastatic melanoma, renal cell, hepatocellular, or head and neck squamous cell carcinoma were enrolled in the trial. Before TCR sequencing, CD4+ T cells and CD8+ T cells from peripheral blood were sorted into separate populations.

The sequence joins TRBV7-8 to TRBJ2-1; TRBD2 agrees with 9 junctional bases. The origin of this receptor is an adult with an advanced solid tumor such as melanoma, head and neck, liver or kidney cancer. Here the sequenced sample was CD4+ or CD8+ T cells sorted from blood, taken in a trial of the OX40 agonist ivuxolimab. Read as DNA, the sequence is TGTGCCAGCAGCTTAGTATCGGTGGCGGGAGGGCCGGGTGAGCAGTTCTTC. It codes for CASSLVSVAGGPGEQFF.